The 20 T cell receptor beta chains below all came from one sample that was sequenced in a study of shared clonotypes between healthy human individuals. Produced via immunoSEQ multiplex PCR; TCRdb's table is partial and in-frame only. The repertoire consists of about 1 million clones, with 60% to 80% occurring once and the leading ten covering around 1.4%. The sequencing input was memory CD4+ T cells sorted from blood. As to subset: CD45RA-negative fraction. The receptor set was obtained from a man aged 18 to 35 in good health.

The rearrangement joins TRBV28 to TRBJ2-1; D could derive from TRBD1 or TRBD2 (5 bases each). Germline CDR1 is MDHEN and CDR2 is SYDVKM. This CDR3 is built from 15 residues. Trimming cost V 6 bases and J 2 bases, with 14 bases left between them. CDR3 sequence: CASRPGSGTYNEQFF. The CDR3 coding sequence is TGTGCCAGCAGGCCAGGGAGTGGGACCTACAATGAGCAGTTCTTC.

Notes on this clone: The sample contains more than one DNA sequence encoding this CDR3. The V call is TRBV19, the J call TRBJ2-2; D is uncertain. CDR1 is LNHDA and CDR2 is SQIVND in the germline V gene (reference sequence). V was cut by 6 bases and J by 3 bases, with 8 bases left in between. The CDR3 covers 13 residues. CDR3 sequence (DNA): TGTGCCAGTAGCACGGGTTACACCGGGGAGCTGTTTTTT. It translates to CASSTGYTGELFF. Combining the CDR3 with reference TRBV19 and TRBJ2-2 gives the whole variable domain DGGITQSPKYLFRKEGQNVTLSCEQNLNHDAMYWYRQDPGQGLRLIYYSQIVNDFQKGDIAEGYSVSREKKESFPLTVTSAQKNPTAFYLCASSTGYTGELFFGEGSRLTVL.

The chain carries TRBV5-6 and TRBJ1-2; 7 nucleotides match TRBD1. After removal of 0 bases from V and 0 bases from J, the junction contained 8 bases not matched to a gene. Looked up from germline, CDR1 is SGHDT and CDR2 is YYEEEE. The CDR3 consists of 17 residues. Here the CDR3 DNA reads TGTGCCAGCAGCTTGGGGACAGGCATCCGAGCTAACTATGGCTACACCTTC. This sequence encodes CASSLGTGIRANYGYTF.

The CDR3 DNA follows: TGTGCCAGCGCCTCAGATGTACTAAACACTGAAGCTTTCTTT. Residues: CASASDVLNTEAFF. The rearrangement joins TRBV7-2 to TRBJ1-1; D call uncertain. Per germline, CDR1 SGHTA and CDR2 FQGNSA. The V end lost 8 bases, the J end lost 2 bases, and 15 bases lay between the germline ends. The CDR3 length is 14 residues. Supplemented by reference TRBV7-2 and TRBJ1-1, the full variable domain reads GAGVSQSPSNKVTEKGKDVELRCDPISGHTALYWYRQSLGQGLEFLIYFQGNSAPDKSGLPSDRFSAERTGGSVSTLTIQRTQQEDSAVYLCASASDVLNTEAFFGQGTRLTVV.

V gene TRBV30 combines with J gene TRBJ2-7, with TRBD1 matching 9 bases. CDR1 GTSNPN and CDR2 SVGIG come from the germline V gene (reference sequence). V gave up 2 bases and J gave up 4 bases; unmatched junction bases: 3. The CDR3 is 13 residues long. CDR3 sequence reads: CAWSRDREYEQYF. For the CDR3, the DNA is TGTGCCTGGAGTAGGGACAGGGAATACGAGCAGTACTTC.

This chain links TRBV7-2 with TRBJ2-1; 7 nucleotides match TRBD2. Per germline, CDR1 SGHTA and CDR2 FQGNSA. Germline trimming cut 5 bases from V and 6 bases from J; bases unmatched to any gene: 19. The CDR3 length is 18 residues. In nucleotides, the CDR3 is TGTGCCAGCAGCGAAACCCGGACTAGTTCTAGAAAACTCAATGAGCAGTTCTTC. This translates into CASSETRTSSRKLNEQFF.

The chain combines TRBV19 with TRBJ1-2, with D maybe TRBD1 (6 bases). The CDR3 is 14 residues long. The V and J ends lost 6 bases and 4 bases respectively, with 15 bases between them. Germline V gene lookup returns CDR1 LNHDA and CDR2 SQIVND (reference sequence). CDR3 nucleotides: TGTGCCAGTAGGCCCCAGGGGTCGGGCTATGGCTACACCTTC. This translates into CASRPQGSGYGYTF.

J is TRBJ1-2 and V is TRBV6-5, with 9 bases lining up with TRBD1. V shed 10 bases, J shed 7 bases, and the junction held 7 bases outside the gene matches. The V gene's germline CDR1 is MNHEY and CDR2 SVGAGI. This CDR3 region has 12 residues. CDR3: CANRGTGSGYTF. The CDR3 DNA sequence: TGTGCCAACCGGGGGACAGGGTCTGGCTACACCTTC.

This clone was seen once. The chain uses TRBV29-1 and TRBJ2-1; 13 positions match TRBD2. This CDR3 spans 13 amino acids. The V gene's germline CDR1 is SQVTM and CDR2 ANQGSEA. Here the CDR3 DNA reads TGCAGAACTAGCGGGAGGGTAGGGAATGAGCAGTTCTTC. Amino acid sequence: CRTSGRVGNEQFF.

The chain combines TRBV30 with TRBJ2-2; 9 nucleotides line up with TRBD2. V lost 0 bases, J lost 4 bases, and 6 bases stayed unmatched. CDR1 is GTSNPN and CDR2 is SVGIG in the germline V gene (reference sequence). The CDR3 has 16 residues. CDR3 residues: CAWSVERGAVTGELFF. In DNA form, the CDR3 reads TGTGCCTGGAGTGTAGAGCGGGGGGCGGTCACCGGGGAGCTGTTTTTT.

In nucleotides, the CDR3 is TGTGCCAGCAGTGAAGCGTCAGCGGTCTCCTACGAGCAGTACTTC. Translating it yields CASSEASAVSYEQYF. The rearrangement links TRBV6-1 to TRBJ2-7; maybe TRBD2 (5 bases). The CDR3 sequence is 15 residues long. V was trimmed by 0 bases and J by 0 bases, leaving 9 bases between them. CDR1 and CDR2 (germline): MNHNS, SASEGT.

V and J are TRBV5-6 and TRBJ2-6; D perhaps matches TRBD1 (6 bases). CDR3 length equals 16 residues. Germline lookup yields CDR1 SGHDT and CDR2 YYEEEE. V lost 1 base to trimming and J lost 4 bases, with 12 bases between them. The CDR3 coding sequence is TGTGCCAGCAGCTTGCTAGGACAGCAAGGGGCCAACGTCCTGACTTTC. The encoded protein is CASSLLGQQGANVLTF.

In this sample, this clone turned up once. The same CDR3 can be traced to other DNA sequences in this sample. This rearrangement joins TRBV5-1 to TRBJ2-7; possibly TRBD1 for D (6 bases). V shed 2 bases and J shed 3 bases, with 9 bases lying between them. This CDR3 is 13 amino acids long. From germline, CDR1 is SGHRS and CDR2 YFSETQ. The CDR3 DNA reads as TGCGCCAGCAGCTTAGAAGGGGGCTACGAGCAGTACTTC. Encoded protein: CASSLEGGYEQYF.

This clone has only a few counts. The identical CDR3 is also encoded by other nucleotide sequences in the sample. This sequence joins TRBV29-1 and TRBJ1-5; D ambiguous. This CDR3 has 14 amino acids. Per the germline V gene, CDR1 is SQVTM and CDR2 is ANQGSEA. V was cut by 4 bases and J by 3 bases, with 13 bases left in between. The CDR3 reads CSVGGTDPNQPQHF. The CDR3, as DNA: TGCAGCGTTGGTGGTACAGATCCCAATCAGCCCCAGCATTTT.

In its sample, this clone was seen once. The gene calls are TRBV5-8 and TRBJ2-5, with D tentatively TRBD1 (5 bases). Germline values: CDR1 SGHTS, CDR2 YDEGEE. The CDR3 covers 13 residues. V lost 5 bases, J lost 3 bases, and 11 bases lay in between. In DNA, the CDR3 is TGTGCCAGCAGGAAAACAGGTGAAGAGACCCAGTACTTC. Its protein is CASRKTGEETQYF.

The V call is TRBV13, the J call TRBJ2-7; a weak D match, TRBD2 (6 bases). V lost 4 bases and J 4 bases, leaving 11 bases between the germline ends. This CDR3 comprises 13 residues. The germline CDR1 and CDR2 sequences are PRHDT and FYEKMQ (reference sequence). The CDR3 sequence: CASSYGRGYEQYF. DNA for the CDR3: TGTGCCAGCAGCTACGGGCGGGGTTACGAGCAGTACTTC.

The gene calls are TRBV19 and TRBJ1-5; 9 bases fit TRBD1. The CDR3 runs 15 residues. Germline V gene sequence: CDR1 LNHDA, CDR2 SQIVND (reference sequence). Losses at the gene ends were 4 bases for V and 7 bases for J; bases not matched to a gene: 8. This chain's CDR3 is CASSTTDRGAQPQHF. DNA for the CDR3: TGTGCCAGTAGTACGACGGACAGGGGTGCCCAGCCCCAGCATTTT.

The chain carries TRBV9 and TRBJ1-2, with a weak D call TRBD1 (5 bases). This CDR3 is 15 amino acids long. Trimming took off 4 bases at V and 3 bases at J, with 16 bases between the two ends. Germline-derived CDR1 and CDR2 are SGDLS and YYNGEE. The CDR3 here is CASSPHAPGDYGYTF. The CDR3 DNA is TGTGCCAGCAGCCCCCACGCGCCGGGGGACTATGGCTACACCTTC. The full variable domain, completed using reference TRBV9 and TRBJ1-2, is DSGVTQTPKHLITATGQRVTLRCSPRSGDLSVYWYQQSLDQGLQFLIQYYNGEERAKGNILERFSAQQFPDLHSELNLSSLELGDSALYFCASSPHAPGDYGYTFGSGTRLTVV.

The rearrangement joins TRBV10-3 to TRBJ2-7; D is perhaps TRBD1 or TRBD2 (6 bases each). The CDR3 runs to 14 residues. The V gene lost 7 bases and the J gene lost 1 base, with 14 bases spanning the gap. The germline gives CDR1 ENHRY, CDR2 SYGVKD. Written as DNA, the CDR3 is TGTGCCATCAATTCCGGGGGCAAATCCTACGAGCAGTACTTC. It is translated as CAINSGGKSYEQYF.

The chain recombines TRBV10-1 with TRBJ2-2, with D possibly matching TRBD2 (6 bases). Germline-derived CDR1 and CDR2 are WNHNN and SYGVQD (reference sequence). V lost 11 bases to trimming and J lost 0 bases, with 16 bases between them. There are 15 residues in the CDR3. CDR3 nucleotide sequence: TGCGCCGCTCCCCTTCTAGCGTCGAACACCGGGGAGCTGTTTTTT. It yields the protein CAAPLLASNTGELFF.